This section outlines one T cell receptor (beta chain) sequence together with its context. Its cognate antigen has yet to be identified. No much larger clonotype is one base removed from it; base qualities were not supplied. The record originates from a study of regulatory T cells in long-lasting Graves disease (TCRdb year 2021). The study in broad terms: Patients with newly diagnosed Graves' disease had been on antithyroid drugs for under 3 months. Peripheral blood TCR sequencing and RNA sequencing compared persistent Graves' disease patients with newly diagnosed Graves' disease patients. The study was conducted in China and was registered as a clinical trial. TCR sequencing covered some 13 persistent and around 20 newly diagnosed Graves' disease patients, around 35 samples in total.

The paper's findings and limits, for the study overall: Persistent disease showed preferential use of TRBV28, TRBJ1-2 and TRBJ2-5, whereas newly diagnosed disease favored TRBV20-1 and TRBJ2-1. As a limitation, the authors acknowledged that the small sample size may reduce accuracy. More public clonotypes were shared among persistent patients (roughly 2,900) than among newly diagnosed patients (roughly 1,000). Because the primary lesion, thyroid tissue, could not be accessed, the study looked at peripheral blood alone. Compared with newly diagnosed patients, patients with persistent Graves' disease had lower TCR Shannon entropy and fewer highly expanded clones, which suggests clonal expansion. Only the TCR beta chain was sequenced and analyzed.

The library was generated by multiplex PCR. The reads were generated on an Illumina HiSeq 4000. To build TCR beta libraries, CDR3 regions were amplified by Arm-PCR using iRepertoire HTBI primers. Before sequencing, the PCR products underwent gel purification. As for the authors' bioinformatics: Gene usage analysis of CDR3 amino acid clonotypes used the 62 TRBV and about 14 TRBJ segments found across samples. COPE and FqMerger were used to merge filtered high-quality paired reads into contigs. Contigs were aligned with BLAST to IMGT TRBV, TRBD and TRBJ reference genes, and CDR3 was defined per IMGT. Any clonotype with a frequency above 0.1% was counted as a highly expanded clone. Shannon entropy was used to measure repertoire diversity, and the Gini coefficient was used to measure V-J evenness. Clonotypes shared by more than one individual were considered public. TCRdb itself trimmed the public reads at Q25 with fastp, ran MiXCR and retained productive beta chains. Each record represents a unique CDR3 protein, reported with the most common genes and DNA among its rows. The V and J calls reflect TCRdb's pipeline rather than the authors' work. A total of 500,000 to 700,000 distinct CDR3 sequences appear in this sample, about 15% of them only once. 15% to 20% of the sample rests with the top ten.

From the cysteine up to the phenylalanine, the CDR3 has a length of 16 residues. This entry keeps only the CDR3 DNA: 48 bases, framed from base 1. Ends trimmed: V by 6 bases, J by 7 bases; bases unmatched to a gene: 14. CDR1 and CDR2, looked up from the germline V gene, are SGHRS and YFSETQ. Sample time point, as interpreted from the label and publication: newly diagnosed GD, antithyroid drugs for less than 3 months. For both TCR sequencing and RNA sequencing, RNA was extracted from PBMCs in TRIzol. Graves' disease was diagnosed according to American Thyroid Association guidelines. Recruitment of patients was carried out at an endocrinology department in Xi'an, China. Each patient gave 8.5 to 9.5 milliliters of peripheral blood, collected in an EDTA anticoagulant tube. Ficoll Paque Plus density gradient separation was used to isolate PBMCs, and no further T cell sorting was done. An Agilent 2100 Bioanalyzer and agarose gel were used to check RNA quality, while a NanoDrop 2000 measured RNA concentration.

These data were also reused for a study on T cells in Graves' hyperthyroidism and ophthalmopathy. The second source states: A patient counted as having stable Graves' hyperthyroidism if no progression to ophthalmopathy occurred over 18 months of follow-up. Hyperthyroidism patients were newly diagnosed, with disease duration under 2 months, and aged 18 to 65 years. Exclusion was applied to patients with uncontrolled infections, other autoimmune diseases, pregnancy or lactation. Clinical symptoms, serum thyroxine and TRAb, thyroid ultrasound, and orbital computed tomography formed the basis for the diagnoses. The TCR CDR3 was subjected to a first round of RT-PCR using the HTBI primer set and the Qiagen OneStep RT-PCR kit. Blood samples also contained most of the expanded thyroid clonotypes (frequency above 0.001), which suggests that blood repertoires may reflect thyroid immune responses. A model built on a 13 V-J signature distinguished ophthalmopathy from stable hyperthyroidism, reaching roughly 88% sensitivity and 81.08% specificity in cross-validation and 80%/75% in testing. In validation, progression to ophthalmopathy was predicted by the model with more than 65% sensitivity and about 72% specificity, a median of roughly 6.4 months before onset. To identify distinguishing TCR V-J signatures, a discovery cohort of about 95 patients was used, comprising 40 to 45 with Graves' ophthalmopathy and around 57 with stable Graves' hyperthyroidism. An independent validation cohort of around 19 hyperthyroidism patients and about 16 patients who later progressed to ophthalmopathy tested prospective prediction of ophthalmopathy. For training and testing, the 110 or so patients in the discovery cohort were randomly divided in a 7:3 ratio. The study also compared thyroid tissue and blood T-cell repertoires from about six Graves' hyperthyroidism patients. After sampling, hyperthyroidism patients received methimazole starting at 30 mg daily, and ophthalmopathy patients received high-dose intravenous methylprednisolone. Libraries were constructed in a second round of multiplex PCR, after which size selection and purification were carried out. Sequencing of the libraries was done on an Illumina HiSeq2000 using paired-end 100 bp reads. SOAPnuke was used to process the raw data, with reads discarded if the reads contained adapters or uncalled bases, had a mean Phred below 15, or lacked an exact constant-primer or identifier match. High-quality paired reads were merged with COPE v1.2.5, and unique nucleotide sequences were defined as clonotypes. Clonotypes were aligned to IMGT TRBV, TRBD and TRBJ reference segments using MiTCR v1.1. Only V-J combinations with frequency above 0.0001, covering roughly 99% of repertoires, were analysed. A TCS score was defined as the ratio of F50 (clonal expansion) to E x V (chaos), with BLOSUM62-based TCRdist applied between CDR3 peptides within each V-J. Welch's t-statistics and random forest reduced some 510 V-J features to 10 to 15, which were used in a naive Bayes classifier (R e1071). Sample size was not statistically predetermined, and blinding of investigators to group allocation was not performed. According to the paper, TCR Vbeta CDR3 sequencing was carried out on roughly 130 peripheral blood samples, which came from 40 to 45 ophthalmopathy, 80 or so hyperthyroidism and roughly 17 progressor patients.

The sample in question was peripheral blood mononuclear cells (PBMCs), obtained at new diagnosis, from a patient treated with antithyroid drugs. The TCR comes from a woman in her thirties with Graves disease. Donor details come from another sample of the same person, matched by shared clones. The chain couples TRBV5-1 to TRBJ2-1; the central 9 bases match TRBD2. The CDR3 is CASTPIAGAKTNEQFF. The DNA is TGCGCCAGCACACCTATAGCGGGAGCAAAGACTAATGAGCAGTTCTTC.